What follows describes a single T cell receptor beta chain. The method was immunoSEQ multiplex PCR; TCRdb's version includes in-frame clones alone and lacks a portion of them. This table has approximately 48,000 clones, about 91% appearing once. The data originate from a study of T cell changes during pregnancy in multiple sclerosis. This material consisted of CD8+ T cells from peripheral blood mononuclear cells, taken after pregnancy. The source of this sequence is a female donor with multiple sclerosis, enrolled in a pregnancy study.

For the CDR3, the DNA is TGCGCCAGCAGCTTGGAGTTGCAGTACGCAGATACGCAGTATTTT. Its translation: CASSLELQYADTQYF. The chain couples TRBV5-1 to TRBJ2-3; D call uncertain. The V and J ends lost 0 bases and 4 bases respectively, with 12 bases between them. The CDR3 spans 15 residues. In germline, CDR1 is SGHRS, CDR2 YFSETQ.